This T cell receptor (beta chain) was identified during a study of T cells in Graves' hyperthyroidism and ophthalmopathy. Study-wide points: In validation, the model predicted ophthalmopathy. These predictions came a median roughly 7.1 months before onset.

RNA transcripts gave rise to amplified TCR beta CDR3 regions. A first-round RT-PCR of the TCR CDR3 used the HTBI primer set. TCRdb recomputed calls from the multiplex PCR reads with MiXCR, one row per CDR3 protein. Of hundreds of thousands of distinct CDR3 sequences listed, less than 15% are singletons. 10 ml fresh peripheral blood yielded the PBMCs. This clonotype was counted many times. The antigen remains unidentified. Material: blood. This clonotype originated in a woman between 18 and 29 years old with Graves' hyperthyroidism.

The CDR3 region is CASSPRPPTRGTEAFF. CDR3 nucleotide sequence: TGTGCCAGCAGTCCGCGACCCCCGACGCGGGGCACTGAAGCTTTCTTT. The genes are TRBV27 and TRBJ1-1; D is unresolved. The length of the CDR3 is 16 residues. V was shortened by 5 bases and J by 4 bases, with 20 bases between the two germline ends. Germline V gene lookup returns CDR1 MNHEY and CDR2 SMNVEV (reference sequence).